This T cell receptor (beta chain) emerged from a study of shared clonotypes between healthy human individuals. Study findings and constraints: Around 4.9% of naive CD4 clonotypes were shared across several donors.

Using immunoSEQ multiplex PCR, the repertoire was profiled, and TCRdb retains in-frame clones only, with some absent. The sample lists a few million clones, around nine tenths occurring once. CDR1 LNHDA and CDR2 SQIVND come from the germline V gene (reference sequence). CDR3 size: 14 residues. The ends lost 5 bases at V and 3 bases at J; junction bases unmatched: 4. In the case of this clone: Antigen: not known.

This receptor was identified in a man younger than 30 in good health. The sample was naive CD4+ T cells sorted from blood. Subset of the sample: CD45RA+ positively selected. The genes are TRBV19 and TRBJ1-5, with 7 bases that match TRBD1. CDR3 coding DNA: TGTGCCAGTAGTTGGGGACAGCACAATCAGCCCCAGCATTTT. Its translation is CASSWGQHNQPQHF. The full variable domain, in which reference TRBV19 and TRBJ1-5 provide the parts outside the CDR3, is DGGITQSPKYLFRKEGQNVTLSCEQNLNHDAMYWYRQDPGQGLRLIYYSQIVNDFQKGDIAEGYSVSREKKESFPLTVTSAQKNPTAFYLCASSWGQHNQPQHFGDGTRLSIL.